One sample yielded the 16 T cell receptor beta chains listed below, sequenced in a study of blood T cell repertoires in COVID-19. Method: immunoSEQ multiplex PCR; TCRdb's copy keeps in-frame clones and lacks some. The repertoire has around 140,000 clones, 84% of them found once; the top ten carry roughly 3.5%. The specimen sequenced was PBMCs or T cells enriched from blood (not recorded which). Receptors originate from a woman aged 45-65 years with acute COVID-19.

The gene calls are TRBV9 and TRBJ2-3; 7 positions agree with TRBD2. The V gene's germline CDR1 is SGDLS and CDR2 YYNGEE. Unmatched junction bases numbered 17, after V lost 0 bases and J lost 4 bases. The CDR3 extends over 19 amino acids. CDR3 sequence: CASSVVGSGSPTTADTQYF. In DNA form, the CDR3 reads TGTGCCAGCAGCGTAGTAGGTAGCGGGTCCCCTACAACGGCAGATACGCAGTATTTT.

The rearrangement uses TRBV12-3 or TRBV12-4 and TRBJ1-3; D is undetermined. CDR3 length: 11 amino acids. Trimming removed 7 bases from V and 6 bases from J, with 7 bases in between. CDR3 sequence: CASTPLNTIYF. As DNA, the CDR3 is TGTGCCAGCACCCCCTTAAACACCATATATTTT.

This sequence joins TRBV30 and TRBJ1-1; possible D gene TRBD1, 5 bases. The CDR3 has 13 residues. Looked up from germline, CDR1 is GTSNPN and CDR2 is SVGIG (reference sequence). V was trimmed by 4 bases and J by 1 base, leaving 10 bases between them. CDR3 amino acids: CAWTVGPNTEAFF. The CDR3 DNA follows: TGTGCCTGGACGGTGGGGCCGAACACTGAAGCTTTCTTT.

This clone was observed once. The chain is built from TRBV25-1 and TRBJ2-7; possibly TRBD2 for D (6 bases). V lost 6 bases to trimming and J lost 3 bases, with 9 bases between them. CDR1 is MGHDK and CDR2 is SYGVNS in the germline V gene. This CDR3 is built from 12 residues. CDR3 residues: CASSLSGYEQYF. The CDR3 coding sequence is TGTGCCAGCAGCCTTAGCGGCTACGAGCAGTACTTC.

The chain links TRBV7-2 to TRBJ2-1; 13 bases are a match to TRBD2. The ends lost 1 base at V and 7 bases at J; junction bases unmatched: 4. The V gene's germline CDR1 is SGHTA and CDR2 FQGNSA. This CDR3 spans 16 amino acids. CDR3 region: CASSLDRTSGRNEQFF. The DNA for the CDR3 is TGTGCCAGCAGCTTAGATAGGACTAGCGGGAGAAATGAGCAGTTCTTC. The full variable domain, rest sourced from reference TRBV7-2 and TRBJ2-1, is GAGVSQSPSNKVTEKGKDVELRCDPISGHTALYWYRQSLGQGLEFLIYFQGNSAPDKSGLPSDRFSAERTGGSVSTLTIQRTQQEDSAVYLCASSLDRTSGRNEQFFGPGTRLTVL.

The V and J genes are TRBV19 and TRBJ2-5, with a tentative D call TRBD1 (6 bases). The length of the CDR3 is 17 residues. In germline, CDR1 is LNHDA, CDR2 SQIVND (reference sequence). V lost 0 bases to trimming and J lost 2 bases, with 16 bases between them. The CDR3 nucleotides are TGTGCCAGTAGTATAGACGACAATCTCGGGACACAAGAGACCCAGTACTTC. The encoded protein is CASSIDDNLGTQETQYF.

This chain uses TRBV7-2 with TRBJ2-7, with TRBD2 matching over 14 bases. CDR1 SGHTA and CDR2 FQGNSA come from the germline V gene. CDR3 size: 16 residues. V gave up 5 bases and J gave up 6 bases; unmatched junction bases: 9. The CDR3 spells CASSRMTSGRASEQYF. CDR3 DNA sequence: TGTGCCAGCAGCCGTATGACTAGCGGGAGGGCCTCCGAGCAGTACTTC.

The J gene is TRBJ2-7, the V gene TRBV7-2; 9 bases map to TRBD1. CDR1 is SGHTA and CDR2 is FQGNSA in the germline V gene. Trimming took 2 bases from V and 9 from J; bases not matched to a gene: 11. CDR3 length: 15 residues. CDR3 in DNA: TGTGCCAGCAGCTTATGGGACACAGGGGGCGGGGTGCAGTACTTC. Translated: CASSLWDTGGGVQYF.

The gene calls are TRBV3-1 (or the pseudogene TRBV3-2) and TRBJ2-5, with TRBD2 matching over 13 bases. The CDR3 has 19 residues. Germline V gene lookup returns CDR1 LGHDT and CDR2 YNNKEL (reference sequence). V dropped 1 base and J dropped 2; count of bases not matched to a gene: 10. The CDR3 DNA is TGTGCCAGCAGCCAAGTGTCGGGACTAGCGGGACTGGGGCAAGAGACCCAGTACTTC. Residues: CASSQVSGLAGLGQETQYF.

The chain uses TRBV19 and TRBJ1-1; no reliable D call. V was pared by 1 base and J by 7 bases, with 7 bases between. CDR1 is LNHDA and CDR2 is SQIVND in the germline V gene (reference sequence). CDR3 length: 12 residues. Written as DNA, the CDR3 is TGTGCCAGTAGTATAGGCACAGTTGAAGCTTTCTTT. Residues: CASSIGTVEAFF. The whole variable domain, filled in from reference TRBV19 and TRBJ1-1, reads DGGITQSPKYLFRKEGQNVTLSCEQNLNHDAMYWYRQDPGQGLRLIYYSQIVNDFQKGDIAEGYSVSREKKESFPLTVTSAQKNPTAFYLCASSIGTVEAFFGQGTRLTVV.

V gene TRBV4-2 combines with J gene TRBJ1-6, with 10 bases identical to TRBD1. The CDR3 has 16 amino acids. V shed 2 bases, J shed 8 bases, and the junction held 6 bases outside the gene matches. Per germline, CDR1 LGHNA and CDR2 YNFKEQ. This chain's CDR3 is CASSQLAGTGDSPLHF. CDR3 bases: TGTGCCAGCAGCCAATTGGCCGGGACAGGGGATTCACCCCTCCACTTT.

This chain connects TRBV10-3 to TRBJ2-7; TRBD2 agrees at 14 bases. The CDR3 totals 15 residues. Trimming at V came to 3 bases and at J to 7 bases, leaving 5 bases not matched to a gene. Germline V gene sequence: CDR1 ENHRY, CDR2 SYGVKD. As DNA, the CDR3 is TGTGCCATCAGTGACCTGGGACTAGCGGGAGTGGAGCAGTACTTC. It translates to CAISDLGLAGVEQYF.

This rearrangement joins TRBV5-1 to TRBJ2-5; 7 bases are shared with TRBD2. V shed 4 bases, J shed 4 bases, and the junction held 7 bases outside the gene matches. CDR1 is SGHRS and CDR2 is YFSETQ in the germline V gene. The CDR3 covers 14 residues. The CDR3 DNA sequence: TGCGCCAGCAGCCGGGAGGCGGGAATAGAGACCCAGTACTTC. Amino acid sequence: CASSREAGIETQYF.

V and J are TRBV5-1 and TRBJ1-1, with D perhaps matching TRBD1 (5 bases). Trimming stripped 4 bases from V and 0 bases from J, with 13 bases between. The CDR3 runs 15 residues. In germline, CDR1 is SGHRS, CDR2 YFSETQ. The CDR3 protein is CASSTGAGMNTEAFF. The CDR3 DNA reads as TGCGCCAGCAGCACTGGGGCCGGAATGAACACTGAAGCTTTCTTT.

J is TRBJ1-5 and V is TRBV24-1; maybe TRBD1 (6 bases). V lost 3 bases to trimming and J lost 4 bases, with 12 bases between them. This CDR3 contains 15 residues. Germline CDR1 KGHDR, CDR2 SFDVKD. In DNA, the CDR3 is TGTGCCACCAGTGATCCACAGGGAATTAATCAGCCCCAGCATTTT. This codes for CATSDPQGINQPQHF.

This clone was seen once. This chain links TRBV2 with TRBJ1-3; a weak D match, TRBD1 (6 bases). The CDR3 totals 14 residues. Germline values: CDR1 SNHLY, CDR2 FYNNEI. V dropped 5 bases and J dropped 4 bases, with 12 bases sitting between them. CDR3 nucleotides: TGTGCCAGCAGTTTCCAGGGACAAGGAAACACCATATATTTT. It is translated as CASSFQGQGNTIYF. The complete variable domain, with remaining parts taken from reference TRBV2 and TRBJ1-3, reads EPEVTQTPSHQVTQMGQEVILRCVPISNHLYFYWYRQILGQKVEFLVSFYNNEISEKSEIFDDQFSVERPDGSNFTLKIRSTKLEDSAMYFCASSFQGQGNTIYFGEGSWLTVV.